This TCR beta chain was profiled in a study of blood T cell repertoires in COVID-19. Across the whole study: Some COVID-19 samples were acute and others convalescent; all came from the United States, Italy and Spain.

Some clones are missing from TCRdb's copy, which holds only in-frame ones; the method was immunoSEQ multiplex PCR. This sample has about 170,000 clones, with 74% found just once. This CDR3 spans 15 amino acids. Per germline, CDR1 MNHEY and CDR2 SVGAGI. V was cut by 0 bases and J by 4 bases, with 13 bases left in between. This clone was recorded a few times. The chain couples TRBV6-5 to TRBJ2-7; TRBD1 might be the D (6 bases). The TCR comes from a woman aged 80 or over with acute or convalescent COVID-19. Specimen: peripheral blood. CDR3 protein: CASSYSIDRPYEQYF. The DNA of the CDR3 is TGTGCCAGCAGTTACTCGATAGACAGGCCTTACGAGCAGTACTTC.